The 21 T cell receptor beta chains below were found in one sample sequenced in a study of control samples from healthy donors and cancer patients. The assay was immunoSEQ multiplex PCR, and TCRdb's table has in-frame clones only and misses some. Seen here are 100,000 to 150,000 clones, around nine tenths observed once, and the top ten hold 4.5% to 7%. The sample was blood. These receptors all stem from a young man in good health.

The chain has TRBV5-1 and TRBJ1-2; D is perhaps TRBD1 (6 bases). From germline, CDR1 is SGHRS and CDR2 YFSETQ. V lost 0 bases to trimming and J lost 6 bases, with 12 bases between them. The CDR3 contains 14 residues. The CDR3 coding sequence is TGCGCCAGCAGCTTGGCCCAGGGGCCAAATGGCTACACCTTC. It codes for CASSLAQGPNGYTF.

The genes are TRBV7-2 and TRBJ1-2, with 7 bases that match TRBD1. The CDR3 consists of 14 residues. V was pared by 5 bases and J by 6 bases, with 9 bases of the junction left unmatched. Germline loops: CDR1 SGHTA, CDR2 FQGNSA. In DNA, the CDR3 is TGTGCCAGCAGCAATAACAGGGGAGGTGATGGCTACACCTTC. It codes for CASSNNRGGDGYTF.

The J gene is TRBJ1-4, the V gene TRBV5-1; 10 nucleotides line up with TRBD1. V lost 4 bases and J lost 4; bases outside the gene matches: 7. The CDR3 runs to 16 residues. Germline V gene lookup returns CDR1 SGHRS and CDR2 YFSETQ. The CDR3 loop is CASSKGQGLINEKLFF. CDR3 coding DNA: TGCGCCAGCAGCAAGGGACAGGGGTTAATTAATGAAAAACTGTTTTTT.

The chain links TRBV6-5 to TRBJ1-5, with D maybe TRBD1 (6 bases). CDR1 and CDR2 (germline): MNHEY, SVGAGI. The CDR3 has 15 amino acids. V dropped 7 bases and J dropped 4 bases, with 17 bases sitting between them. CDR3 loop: CASIVQLRGNQPQHF. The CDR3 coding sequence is TGTGCCAGCATAGTGCAGTTGAGGGGGAATCAGCCCCAGCATTTT.

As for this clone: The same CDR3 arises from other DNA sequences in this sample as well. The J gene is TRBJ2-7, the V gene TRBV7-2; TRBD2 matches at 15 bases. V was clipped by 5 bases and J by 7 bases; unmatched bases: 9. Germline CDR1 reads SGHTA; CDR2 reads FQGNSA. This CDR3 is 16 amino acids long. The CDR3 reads CASSRRTSGGAGEQYF. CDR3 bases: TGTGCCAGCAGCCGTAGGACTAGCGGGGGGGCGGGTGAGCAGTACTTC.

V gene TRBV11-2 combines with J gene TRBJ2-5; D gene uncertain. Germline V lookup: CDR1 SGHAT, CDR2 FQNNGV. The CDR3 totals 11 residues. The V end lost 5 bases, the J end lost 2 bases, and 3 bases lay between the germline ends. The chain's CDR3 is CASSQQETQYF. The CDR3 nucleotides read TGTGCCAGCAGCCAACAAGAGACCCAGTACTTC.

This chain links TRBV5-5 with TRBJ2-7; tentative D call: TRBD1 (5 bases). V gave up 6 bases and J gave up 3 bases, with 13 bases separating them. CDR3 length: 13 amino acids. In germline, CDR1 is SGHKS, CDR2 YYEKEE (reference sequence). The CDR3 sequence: CASKARVGYEQYF. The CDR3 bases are TGTGCCAGCAAGGCCAGGGTGGGCTACGAGCAGTACTTC.

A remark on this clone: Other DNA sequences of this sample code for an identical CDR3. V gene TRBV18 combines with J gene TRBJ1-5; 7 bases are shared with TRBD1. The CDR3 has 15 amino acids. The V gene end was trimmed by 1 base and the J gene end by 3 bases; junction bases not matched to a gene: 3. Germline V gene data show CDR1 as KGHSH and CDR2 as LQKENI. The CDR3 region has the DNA TGTGCCAGCTCACCACAGGGGGCGTCCAATCAGCCCCAGCATTTT. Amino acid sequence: CASSPQGASNQPQHF.

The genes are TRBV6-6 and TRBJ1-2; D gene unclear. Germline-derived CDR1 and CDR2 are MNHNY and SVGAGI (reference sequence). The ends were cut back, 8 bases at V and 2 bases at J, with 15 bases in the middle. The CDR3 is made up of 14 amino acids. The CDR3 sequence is CASSNRAENYGYTF. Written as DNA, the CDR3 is TGTGCCAGCTCCAACCGGGCGGAGAACTATGGCTACACCTTC.

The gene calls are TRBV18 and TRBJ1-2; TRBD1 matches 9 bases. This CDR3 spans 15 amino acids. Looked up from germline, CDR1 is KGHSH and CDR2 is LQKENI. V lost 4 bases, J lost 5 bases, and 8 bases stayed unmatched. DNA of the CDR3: TGTGCCAGCTCACGACTCAGGACAGGGGAATATGGCTACACCTTC. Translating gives CASSRLRTGEYGYTF.

Written as DNA, the CDR3 is TGCAGTGCTAGTAGGGACATTGAATACAATGAGCAGTTCTTC. Its translation: CSASRDIEYNEQFF. This sequence joins TRBV20-1 and TRBJ2-1, with D maybe TRBD1 (6 bases). Trimming took 3 bases from V and 4 from J, leaving 13 bases between them. In germline, CDR1 is DFQATT, CDR2 SNEGSKA (reference sequence). The CDR3 has 14 amino acids.

CDR3 DNA sequence: TGCGCCAGCAGCTTGGGAGCCACCGCTCAGTCCTACGAGCAGTACTTC. Residues: CASSLGATAQSYEQYF. The chain links TRBV5-1 to TRBJ2-7, with unresolved D. V was cut by 0 bases and J by 1 base, with 14 bases left in between. This CDR3 has 16 residues. Germline V gene lookup returns CDR1 SGHRS and CDR2 YFSETQ.

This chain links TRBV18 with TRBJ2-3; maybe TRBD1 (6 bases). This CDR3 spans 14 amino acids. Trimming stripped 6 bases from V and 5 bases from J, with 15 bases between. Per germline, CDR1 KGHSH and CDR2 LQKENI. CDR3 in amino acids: CASSPRGGIDTQYF. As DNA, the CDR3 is TGTGCCAGCTCCCCAAGAGGGGGAATAGATACGCAGTATTTT.

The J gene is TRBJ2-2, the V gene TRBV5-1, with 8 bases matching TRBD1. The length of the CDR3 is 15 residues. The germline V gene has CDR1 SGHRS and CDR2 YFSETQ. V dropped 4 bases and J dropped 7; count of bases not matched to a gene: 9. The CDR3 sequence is CASSPRQGAGGELFF. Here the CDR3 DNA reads TGCGCCAGCAGCCCCCGCCAGGGGGCAGGCGGGGAGCTGTTTTTT.

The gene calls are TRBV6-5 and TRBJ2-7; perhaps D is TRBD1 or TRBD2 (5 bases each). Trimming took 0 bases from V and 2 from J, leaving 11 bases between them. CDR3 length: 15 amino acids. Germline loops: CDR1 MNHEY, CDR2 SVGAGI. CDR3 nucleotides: TGTGCCAGCAGTTACTCTGGGCAGGGAGCCTACGAGCAGTACTTC. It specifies CASSYSGQGAYEQYF.

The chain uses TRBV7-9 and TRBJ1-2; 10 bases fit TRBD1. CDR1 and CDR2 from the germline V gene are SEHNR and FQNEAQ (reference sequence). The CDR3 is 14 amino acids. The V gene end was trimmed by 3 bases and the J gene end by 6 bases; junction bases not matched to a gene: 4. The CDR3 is CASSFGTGVNGYTF. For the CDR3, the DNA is TGTGCCAGCAGCTTCGGGACAGGGGTTAATGGCTACACCTTC. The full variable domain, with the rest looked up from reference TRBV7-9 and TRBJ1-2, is DTGVSQNPRHKITKRGQNVTFRCDPISEHNRLYWYRQTLGQGPEFLTYFQNEAQLEKSRLLSDRFSAERPKGSFSTLEIQRTEQGDSAMYLCASSFGTGVNGYTFGSGTRLTVV.

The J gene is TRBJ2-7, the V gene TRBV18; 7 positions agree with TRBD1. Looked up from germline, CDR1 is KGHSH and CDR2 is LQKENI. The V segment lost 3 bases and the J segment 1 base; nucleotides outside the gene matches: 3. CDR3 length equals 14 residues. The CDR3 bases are TGTGCCAGCTCACCGGACAGGTTTTCCTACGAGCAGTACTTC. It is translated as CASSPDRFSYEQYF.

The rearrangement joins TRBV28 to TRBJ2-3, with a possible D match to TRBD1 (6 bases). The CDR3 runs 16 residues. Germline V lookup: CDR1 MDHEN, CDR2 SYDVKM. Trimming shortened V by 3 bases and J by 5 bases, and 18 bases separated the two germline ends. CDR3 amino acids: CASSLAGEISGDTQYF. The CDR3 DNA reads TGTGCCAGCAGTTTGGCAGGGGAGATTTCGGGAGATACGCAGTATTTT.

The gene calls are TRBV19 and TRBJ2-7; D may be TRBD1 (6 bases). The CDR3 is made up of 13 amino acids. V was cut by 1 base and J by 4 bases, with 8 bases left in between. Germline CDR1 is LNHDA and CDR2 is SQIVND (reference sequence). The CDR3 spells CASSIATGYEQYF. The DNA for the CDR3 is TGTGCCAGTAGTATAGCTACAGGGTACGAGCAGTACTTC.

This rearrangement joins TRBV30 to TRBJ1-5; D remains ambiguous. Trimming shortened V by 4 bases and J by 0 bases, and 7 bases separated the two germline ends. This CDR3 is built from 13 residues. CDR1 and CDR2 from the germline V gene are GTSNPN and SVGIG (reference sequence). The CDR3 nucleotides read TGTGCCTGGACAGGCAATAGCAATCAGCCCCAGCATTTT. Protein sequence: CAWTGNSNQPQHF. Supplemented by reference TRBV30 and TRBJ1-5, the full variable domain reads SQTIHQWPATLVQPVGSPLSLECTVEGTSNPNLYWYRQAAGRGLQLLFYSVGIGQISSEVPQNLSASRPQDRQFILSSKKLLLSDSGFYLCAWTGNSNQPQHFGDGTRLSIL.

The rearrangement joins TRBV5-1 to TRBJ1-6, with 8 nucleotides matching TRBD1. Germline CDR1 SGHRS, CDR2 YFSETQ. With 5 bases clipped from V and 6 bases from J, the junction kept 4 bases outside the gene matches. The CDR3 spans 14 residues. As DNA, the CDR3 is TGCGCCAGCAGACTAGGACAGGGTAATTCACCCCTCCACTTT. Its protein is CASRLGQGNSPLHF.